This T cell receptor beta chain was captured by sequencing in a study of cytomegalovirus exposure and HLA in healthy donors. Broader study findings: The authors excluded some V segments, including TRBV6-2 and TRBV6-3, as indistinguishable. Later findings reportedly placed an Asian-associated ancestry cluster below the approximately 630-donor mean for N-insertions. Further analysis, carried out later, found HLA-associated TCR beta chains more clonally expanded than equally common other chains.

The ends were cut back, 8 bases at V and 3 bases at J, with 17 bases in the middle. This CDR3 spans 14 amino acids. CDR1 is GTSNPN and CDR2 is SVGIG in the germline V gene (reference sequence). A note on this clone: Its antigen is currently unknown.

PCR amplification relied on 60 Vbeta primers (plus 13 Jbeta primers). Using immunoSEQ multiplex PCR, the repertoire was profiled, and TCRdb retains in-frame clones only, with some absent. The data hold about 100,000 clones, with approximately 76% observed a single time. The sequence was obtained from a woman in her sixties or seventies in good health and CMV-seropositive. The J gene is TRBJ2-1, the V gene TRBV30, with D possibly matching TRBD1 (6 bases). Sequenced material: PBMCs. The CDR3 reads CARSSGEIYNEQFF. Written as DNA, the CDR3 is TGTGCCAGGTCTTCAGGGGAGATCTACAATGAGCAGTTCTTC.